The clone carrying this T cell receptor beta chain was seen many times. The sample comes from a study of molecular identifiers for immune sequencing clone quantification. This CDR3 has 14 amino acids. Trimming cost V 8 bases and J 4 bases, with 16 bases left between them. CDR1 is SGHTA and CDR2 is FQGNSA in the germline V gene. TCRdb re-called the PCR reads through MiXCR, storing one row per CDR3 protein. The sample shows 85,000 to 100,000 distinct CDR3 sequences, roughly 24% of them seen only once. Sorted naive CD8 T cells were those defined as CD8+CD4-CCR7+CD45RA+. This TCR was sampled from a human donor in good health. Some libraries in this study had Jurkat cell RNA spiked in. The V gene is TRBV7-2, the J gene TRBJ2-3; possible D gene TRBD2, 6 bases. Sequencing was carried out using naive CD8+ T cells from blood, with Jurkat cell RNA spiked in. Subset denoted: FACS-sorted CD8+CD4-CCR7+CD45RA+ naive T cells. In DNA form, the CDR3 reads TGTGCCAGCGGAACGGGAGTCGGCCCAGATACGCAGTATTTT. Residues: CASGTGVGPDTQYF.